A selection of T cell receptor beta chains follows, all from one sample in a study of metastatic and nonmetastatic thyroid tumors. TCRdb used MiXCR to call clones anew from the PCR reads. The repertoire holds approximately 17,000 clones, 26% seen once, with about 20% in the top ten. The sequencing sample was made of tumor tissue. Receptors originate from a female donor with papillary thyroid cancer or a benign thyroid nodule (not recorded which). Some clones in this sample may be carry-over from other donors' samples. CDR3s include the opening cysteine and the closing phenylalanine or tryptophan. D genes are given only for firm matches. Rows give clone size only sometimes, using once, few, many, or a class for an expanded clone.

V gene	D gene	clone size	J gene	CDR3 DNA	CDR3 protein
TRBV6-1	TRBD2	medium-sized	TRBJ2-7	TGTGCCAGCAGTGAGGAGCTCGCGGGAGCGGGCTACGAGCAGTACTTC	CASSEELAGAGYEQYF
TRBV6-1	NA	many	TRBJ2-1	TGTGCCAGCAGTGCCCCGGGACCCTCCTGGTTCTTC	CASSAPGPSWFF
TRBV6-1	NA	medium-sized	TRBJ2-7	TGTGCCAGCAGCTCCGGGACGGTCTTCTACGAGCAGTACTTC	CASSSGTVFYEQYF
TRBV6-6	NA	few	TRBJ1-5	TGTGCCAGCAGACCATACGTTGGGGGGGGCGAGAGCAATCAGCCCCAGCATTTT	CASRPYVGGGESNQPQHF
TRBV9	NA	many	TRBJ2-1	TGTGCCAGCAGCGTAGCTCAGGACCCCTACAATGAGCAGTTCTTC	CASSVAQDPYNEQFF
TRBV28	NA	many	TRBJ1-2	TGTGCCAGCAGTTTAAGGTTTCGCTACACCTTC	CASSLRFRYTF
TRBV30	TRBD1	many	TRBJ1-2	TGTGCCTGGAGTGTAGGACAGGACCCTGGCTACACCTTC	CAWSVGQDPGYTF
TRBV7-2	NA	many	TRBJ2-1	TGTGCCAGCAGCCCGCCGGGCCCGCTTTACAATGAGCAGTTCTTC	CASSPPGPLYNEQFF
TRBV12-3/TRBV12-4	NA	few	TRBJ1-2	TGTGCCAGCAGTCGAATCAAGGGGTATGGCTACACCTTC	CASSRIKGYGYTF
TRBV28	NA	many	TRBJ2-4	TGTGCCAGCAGTTGGAGGACCCCTGAGGCCAAAAACATTCAGTACTTC	CASSWRTPEAKNIQYF
TRBV29-1	NA	many	TRBJ2-3	TGCAGCGTTCGGGCCCTCACAGATACGCAGTATTTT	CSVRALTDTQYF
TRBV5-4	TRBD1	many	TRBJ1-2	TGCGCCAGCAGCTTGGAGCAGGGGGCCTATGGCTACACCTTC	CASSLEQGAYGYTF
TRBV2	NA	many	TRBJ1-1	TGTGCCAGCAGTGTAAGCCCGAACACTGAAGCTTTCTTT	CASSVSPNTEAFF
TRBV6-2/TRBV6-3	NA	NA	TRBJ2-7	TGTGCCAGCAGTTTTAGGGAATCCTACGAGCAGTACTTC	CASSFRESYEQYF
TRBV6-1	NA	few	TRBJ2-2	TGTGCCAGCAAAGACCTAACAGGCAACGGGGAGCTGTTTTTT	CASKDLTGNGELFF
TRBV5-1	NA	NA	TRBJ2-2	TGCGCCAGCAGCTCCAACACTATCTCCACCGGGGAGCTGTTTTTT	CASSSNTISTGELFF
TRBV29-1	NA	NA	TRBJ2-7	TGCAGCGTTGTGACTAGTGGGAACCAGCAGTACTTC	CSVVTSGNQQYF
TRBV19	TRBD2	NA	TRBJ2-2	TGTGCCAGTAGGGGGACTAGCGTTGCCGGGGAGCTGTTTTTT	CASRGTSVAGELFF
TRBV3-1	NA	NA	TRBJ2-7	TGTGCCAGCAGCACCCCGTGGGACGGGAGAGACTACGAGCAGTACTTC	CASSTPWDGRDYEQYF
TRBV6-5	NA	NA	TRBJ2-5	TGTGCCAGCGTTATCACAGAAGAGACCCAGTACTTC	CASVITEETQYF
TRBV6-2/TRBV6-3	NA	NA	TRBJ2-3	TGTGCCAGCAGTTACGTTAGCAGGGCTACAGATACGCAGTATTTT	CASSYVSRATDTQYF
TRBV9	TRBD1	many	TRBJ2-7	TGTGCCAGCAGCGTAGCTACGGGGACAGGGAACGACGAGCAGTACTTC	CASSVATGTGNDEQYF
TRBV19	TRBD2	NA	TRBJ2-4	TGTGCCAGTAGTATAACAGCGGGAGATACAAAAAACATTCGGTACTTC	CASSITAGDTKNIRYF
TRBV7-9	TRBD1	NA	TRBJ2-7	TGCGCCAGCAGCTCTGGACAGGTCGGCGAGCAGTACTTC	CASSSGQVGEQYF
TRBV7-3	NA	NA	TRBJ1-6	TGTGCCGGCAGCTTTGACCTCAATTCACCCCTCCACTTT	CAGSFDLNSPLHF
TRBV6-4	NA	NA	TRBJ2-2	TGTGCCAGCAGTGACTCGACAAACACCGGGGAGCCGTGTTTT	CASSDSTNTGEPCF
TRBV24-1	TRBD2	few	TRBJ2-7	TGTACCACAAGTGATACCGGACTAGCGGGCCACTACGAGCAGTACTTC	CTTSDTGLAGHYEQYF
TRBV7-8	NA	many	TRBJ1-5	TGTGCCAGCAGCCAGCAGGAGGAGCCCCAGCATTTT	CASSQQEEPQHF